One and the same sample provided the 28 T cell receptor beta chains below, sequenced in a study of identical twins. TCRdb passed the 5' RACE reads through MiXCR, listing each CDR3 protein once. The sample contains fewer than 350,000 distinct CDR3 sequences, about 8% of which appear only once. These data were likewise used in another study, on yellow fever vaccine responses in identical twins.

The sequencing sample was made of memory (CD45RO+) T cells sorted from blood. The receptors shown here come from a woman between 18 and 29 years old in good health.

A few counts support this clonotype. The rearrangement joins TRBV19 to TRBJ2-3; the D is unclear. This CDR3 has 12 residues. The germline V gene encodes CDR1 LNHDA and CDR2 SQIVND (reference sequence). Between the trimmed V and J ends, which lost 6 bases and 4 bases, there was a span of 8 bases. This chain's CDR3 is CASRQAPDTQYF. The CDR3 coding sequence is TGTGCCAGTAGGCAGGCCCCAGATACGCAGTATTTT.

This clonotype was detected many times. V usage is TRBV5-1 and J usage is TRBJ1-2; 7 nucleotides line up with TRBD1. Germline V gene lookup returns CDR1 SGHRS and CDR2 YFSETQ. The CDR3 is made up of 16 amino acids. With 4 bases clipped from V and 2 bases from J, the junction kept 11 bases outside the gene matches. Here the CDR3 DNA reads TGCGCCAGCAGCCCGACCTCTGACAGGGTAAACTATGGCTACACCTTC. This sequence encodes CASSPTSDRVNYGYTF.

This clonotype has at least ten counts. The V gene is TRBV7-9, the J gene TRBJ2-6; 7 bases align to TRBD2. Germline-derived CDR1 and CDR2 are SEHNR and FQNEAQ (reference sequence). V was clipped by 5 bases and J by 5 bases; unmatched bases: 3. The CDR3 extends over 14 amino acids. The CDR3 region is CASSGGVRANVLTF. The CDR3 nucleotides read TGTGCCAGCAGCGGGGGGGTAAGGGCCAACGTCCTGACTTTC.

This clonotype was counted between two and nine times. The chain joins TRBV12-3 or TRBV12-4 to TRBJ2-3, with 10 bases matching TRBD1. Unmatched junction bases numbered 5, after V lost 0 bases and J lost 2 bases. The CDR3 totals 17 residues. DNA for the CDR3: TGTGCCAGCAGTTTAGCAGGACAGGGGGGGGTCACAGATACGCAGTATTTT. This sequence encodes CASSLAGQGGVTDTQYF.

The chain uses TRBV7-6 and TRBJ2-2; TRBD1 might be the D (6 bases). This CDR3 region has 16 residues. V gave up 1 base and J gave up 4 bases, with 13 bases separating them. Germline V gene lookup returns CDR1 SGHVS and CDR2 FNYEAQ. Here the CDR3 DNA reads TGTGCCAGCAGCTTAGAGTCTCCCAGGGGCACCGGGGAGCTGTTTTTT. This sequence encodes CASSLESPRGTGELFF.

This clonotype has a count of ten or more. The chain employs TRBV19 and TRBJ1-5; 9 bases align to TRBD1. The CDR3 runs 15 residues. Per the germline V gene, CDR1 is LNHDA and CDR2 is SQIVND (reference sequence). V lost 9 bases, J lost 0 bases, and 6 bases stayed unmatched. The CDR3 sequence: CASRDRAISNQPQHF. CDR3 nucleotide sequence: TGTGCCAGCCGGGACAGGGCTATTAGCAATCAGCCCCAGCATTTT.

This clonotype was seen more than once but under ten times. The chain recombines TRBV20-1 with TRBJ2-7; TRBD2 matches at 7 bases. CDR1 DFQATT and CDR2 SNEGSKA come from the germline V gene (reference sequence). With 2 bases clipped from V and 6 bases from J, the junction kept 13 bases outside the gene matches. The CDR3 spans 15 residues. CDR3 residues: CSARSPAGRVLEQYF. CDR3 coding DNA: TGCAGTGCTAGATCCCCGGCAGGGAGGGTCCTCGAGCAGTACTTC.

A few counts support this clonotype. J is TRBJ1-1 and V is TRBV28; a possible D gene is TRBD1 (5 bases). Germline values: CDR1 MDHEN, CDR2 SYDVKM. V lost 6 bases and J 0 bases, leaving 11 bases between the germline ends. The CDR3 is 14 amino acids. The CDR3 sequence is CASRYRLMNTEAFF. CDR3 DNA: TGTGCCAGCAGATACAGGTTGATGAACACTGAAGCTTTCTTT.

This chain connects TRBV24-1 to TRBJ1-5; D gene uncertain. The V gene's germline CDR1 is KGHDR and CDR2 SFDVKD. Trimming took off 4 bases at V and 6 bases at J, with 12 bases between the two ends. CDR3 length equals 14 residues. The CDR3 DNA is TGTGCCACCAGTGAAAACGGGGAGGGTCAGCCCCAGCATTTT. This sequence encodes CATSENGEGQPQHF.

This clonotype appeared a few times. The chain employs TRBV15 and TRBJ2-7; D ambiguous. The CDR3 contains 17 residues. Germline assignment: CDR1 LNHNV and CDR2 YYDKDF (reference sequence). V was shortened by 8 bases and J by 6 bases, with 29 bases between the two germline ends. This chain's CDR3 is CATPPFLYRTYALEQYF. In nucleotides, the CDR3 is TGTGCCACCCCCCCCTTTTTATACCGGACGTATGCCCTCGAGCAGTACTTC.

In its sample, this clonotype was seen many times. The V gene is TRBV7-2, the J gene TRBJ2-1; unclear D gene. With 1 base removed from V and 2 bases from J, the gap between germline ends came to 12 bases. Germline V gene sequence: CDR1 SGHTA, CDR2 FQGNSA. This CDR3 has 16 amino acids. The CDR3 DNA follows: TGTGCCAGCAGCTTAGGTCCGTCGGAGACCTACAATGAGCAGTTCTTC. It codes for CASSLGPSETYNEQFF.

The CDR3 DNA reads as TGTGCCAGCTCACCCCCGGAGGGCCGTGATACGCAGTATTTT. It codes for CASSPPEGRDTQYF. The chain is built from TRBV18 and TRBJ2-3, with a tentative D call TRBD2 (6 bases). Trimming took 3 bases from V and 6 from J, leaving 13 bases between them. The germline gives CDR1 KGHSH, CDR2 LQKENI. The CDR3 runs to 14 residues.

This rearrangement joins TRBV5-1 to TRBJ1-1, with D perhaps matching TRBD1 (5 bases). V was pared by 4 bases and J by 1 base, with 11 bases between. The CDR3 runs 14 residues. The germline V gene encodes CDR1 SGHRS and CDR2 YFSETQ. CDR3 region: CASSAAQGNTEAFF. As DNA, the CDR3 is TGCGCCAGCAGCGCCGCCCAGGGGAACACTGAAGCTTTCTTT.

This clonotype was seen repeatedly, ten times or more. The V gene is TRBV6-4, the J gene TRBJ2-1, with 7 nucleotides matching TRBD2. V was clipped by 2 bases and J by 7 bases; unmatched bases: 8. This CDR3 contains 15 residues. Germline V gene sequence: CDR1 MRHNA, CDR2 SNTAGT. The CDR3 bases are TGTGCCAGCAGTGACGGTAGAGCGGGAAATAATGAGCAGTTCTTC. Translating it yields CASSDGRAGNNEQFF.

This clonotype has only a few counts. The chain is built from TRBV7-8 and TRBJ1-2; D uncertain. This CDR3 is built from 15 residues. V gave up 8 bases and J gave up 2 bases, with 18 bases separating them. In germline, CDR1 is SGHVS, CDR2 FQNEAQ. CDR3 coding DNA: TGTGCCAGCTCAACTGGTTCCACGGACAACTATGGCTACACCTTC. It is translated as CASSTGSTDNYGYTF.

This clonotype showed up many times. This chain uses TRBV12-3 or TRBV12-4 with TRBJ1-1; D is ambiguous. The CDR3 has 13 amino acids. The V gene lost 3 bases and the J gene lost 1 base, with 6 bases spanning the gap. CDR3 region: CASSLTQNTEAFF. The CDR3 DNA sequence: TGTGCCAGCAGTTTGACGCAGAACACTGAAGCTTTCTTT.

The table lists this clonotype with many counts. This chain links TRBV5-1 with TRBJ1-6; D is unclear. V was clipped by 3 bases and J by 0 bases, with 7 bases between them. The CDR3 covers 15 residues. CDR1 is SGHRS, CDR2 YFSETQ, per germline. The chain's CDR3 is CASSSFSSYNSPLHF. DNA for the CDR3: TGCGCCAGCAGCTCCTTCAGCTCCTATAATTCACCCCTCCACTTT. The complete variable domain, with remaining parts taken from reference TRBV5-1 and TRBJ1-6, reads KAGVTQTPRYLIKTRGQQVTLSCSPISGHRSVSWYQQTPGQGLQFLFEYFSETQRNKGNFPGRFSGRQFSNSRSEMNVSTLELGDSALYLCASSSFSSYNSPLHFGNGTRLTVT.

This clonotype was seen a handful of times. The genes are TRBV16 and TRBJ2-1; unclear D gene. Germline assignment: CDR1 KGHSY and CDR2 FQNENV. The CDR3 extends over 15 amino acids. The ends were cut back, 0 bases at V and 3 bases at J, with 9 bases in the middle. For the CDR3, the DNA is TGTGCCAGCAGCCAATCGTGGCAAGGCTACAATGAGCAGTTCTTC. Encoded protein: CASSQSWQGYNEQFF.

The rearrangement uses TRBV9 and TRBJ2-2, with 7 bases aligning to TRBD2. The CDR3 sequence is 16 residues long. After removal of 0 bases from V and 4 bases from J, the junction contained 6 bases not matched to a gene. Germline V gene lookup returns CDR1 SGDLS and CDR2 YYNGEE. For the CDR3, the DNA is TGTGCCAGCAGCGTAGGTTCGGGAGGCGGCACCGGGGAGCTGTTTTTT. As protein: CASSVGSGGGTGELFF.

This clonotype came up many times. The CDR3 region has the DNA TGTGCCAGCAGCTCTGGCAACTCATACTCCTACGAGCAGTACGTC. It translates to CASSSGNSYSYEQYV. The V and J genes are TRBV7-8 and TRBJ2-7, with unresolved D. With 4 bases removed from V and 0 bases from J, the gap between germline ends came to 13 bases. The germline CDR1 and CDR2 sequences are SGHVS and FQNEAQ. This CDR3 contains 15 residues.

The J gene is TRBJ2-1, the V gene TRBV5-1; 14 nucleotides line up with TRBD2. Per the germline V gene, CDR1 is SGHRS and CDR2 is YFSETQ. V shed 4 bases, J shed 11 bases, and the junction held 8 bases outside the gene matches. This CDR3 spans 15 amino acids. Here the CDR3 DNA reads TGCGCCAGCAGCCAGGGTGGACTAGCGGGGGGTCAGCAGTTCTTC. Translating it yields CASSQGGLAGGQQFF. The complete variable domain, with remaining parts taken from reference TRBV5-1 and TRBJ2-1, reads KAGVTQTPRYLIKTRGQQVTLSCSPISGHRSVSWYQQTPGQGLQFLFEYFSETQRNKGNFPGRFSGRQFSNSRSEMNVSTLELGDSALYLCASSQGGLAGGQQFFGPGTRLTVL.

This clonotype was seen many times. DNA for the CDR3: TGTGCCACAAATAGCGGGGGGGGTTACAATGAGCAGTTCTTC. Its translation is CATNSGGGYNEQFF. The V call is TRBV6-1, the J call TRBJ2-1; 11 bases map to TRBD2. V lost 10 bases, J lost 4 bases, and 6 bases stayed unmatched. The CDR3 consists of 14 residues. Germline V lookup: CDR1 MNHNS, CDR2 SASEGT.

This clonotype was observed at least ten times. V and J are TRBV4-1 and TRBJ1-2; D is uncertain. V was cut by 2 bases and J by 5 bases, with 15 bases left in between. The CDR3 length is 15 residues. Germline CDR1 reads MGHRA; CDR2 reads YSYEKL. In DNA form, the CDR3 reads TGCGCCAGCAGCCAATTTGTAGATCGGGCGTATGGCTACACCTTC. The encoded protein is CASSQFVDRAYGYTF.

This clonotype has a count of ten or more. The J gene is TRBJ2-3, the V gene TRBV7-2; tentatively, D is TRBD1 (6 bases). The CDR3 covers 15 residues. In germline, CDR1 is SGHTA, CDR2 FQGNSA. Trimming removed 5 bases at V and 2 bases at J, with 14 bases between. CDR3 sequence (DNA): TGTGCCAGCAGCGCCCAGGGGCAGCCCACAGATACGCAGTATTTT. Its translation is CASSAQGQPTDTQYF.

This clonotype has ten or more counts. This chain joins TRBV3-1 and TRBJ2-1, with D hard to call. With 0 bases removed from V and 2 bases from J, the gap between germline ends came to 2 bases. The CDR3 consists of 13 residues. The germline V gene has CDR1 LGHDT and CDR2 YNNKEL (reference sequence). The CDR3 DNA reads as TGTGCCAGCAGCCAAGATCCCTACAATGAGCAGTTCTTC. The encoded protein is CASSQDPYNEQFF.

As for this clonotype: With a much larger clone just one base away, this may be a read error. The chain combines TRBV7-6 with TRBJ2-3; D uncertain. There are 16 residues in the CDR3. With 1 base removed from V and 0 bases from J, the gap between germline ends came to 11 bases. Germline CDR1 is SGHVS and CDR2 is FNYEAQ. The CDR3 DNA follows: TGTGCCAGCAGCTTAGTGGGTAGACCTAGCACAGATACGCAGTATTTT. It codes for CASSLVGRPSTDTQYF.

This clonotype has ten or more counts. The V gene is TRBV28, the J gene TRBJ2-1; D tentatively fits TRBD1 or TRBD2 (5 bases each). Trimming cost V 6 bases and J 4 bases, with 10 bases left between them. Germline V CDR1 and CDR2: MDHEN, SYDVKM. The CDR3 consists of 13 residues. Here the CDR3 DNA reads TGTGCCAGCAGGGGGCCGGGGTACAATGAGCAGTTCTTC. Protein product: CASRGPGYNEQFF. The complete variable domain, with remaining parts taken from reference TRBV28 and TRBJ2-1, reads DVKVTQSSRYLVKRTGEKVFLECVQDMDHENMFWYRQDPGLGLRLIYFSYDVKMKEKGDIPEGYSVSREKKERFSLILESASTNQTSMYLCASRGPGYNEQFFGPGTRLTVL.

This clonotype was found many times. V usage is TRBV29-1 and J usage is TRBJ1-3; D might be TRBD1 (5 bases). From germline, CDR1 is SQVTM and CDR2 ANQGSEA. V was clipped by 6 bases and J by 2 bases, with 14 bases between them. The CDR3 runs to 14 residues. CDR3 protein: CSVDRARAGNTIYF. The CDR3 bases are TGCAGCGTGGATAGGGCCAGGGCTGGAAACACCATATATTTT.